This paragraph reports one TCR beta chain. Its target is unknown. MiXCR was run by TCRdb on the 5' RACE reads, yielding one entry per CDR3 protein. The data hold some 69,000 distinct CDR3 sequences, with approximately 16% observed a single time. V was pared by 4 bases and J by 10 bases, with 11 bases between. The CDR3 is 10 amino acids. CDR1 and CDR2 from the germline V gene are SQVTM and ANQGSEA. These data come from a study of T-cell memory formation after mild COVID-19. On the study more broadly: Largely, the TCR clusters proved donor specific.

Study-wide points: Some SARS-CoV-2-responding clones were already detected in memory before infection. Mainly CM and EM harbored the contracting CD4+ clones; mainly EMRA harbored the CD8+ ones. Clones shrinking between day 15 and 85 showed a balanced CD4/CD8 split, and those that grew later tilted toward CD4+.

The sample comprised PBMCs or a T cell subset sorted from them (not recorded which). The sequence came from an adult woman who had mild COVID-19 (a few samples of this study predate the infection). Cell type and time point are not known. V gene TRBV29-1 combines with J gene TRBJ2-7; no clear D. CDR3 sequence reads: CSVVGTEQYF. As DNA, the CDR3 is TGCAGCGTTGTGGGTACTGAACAGTACTTC.